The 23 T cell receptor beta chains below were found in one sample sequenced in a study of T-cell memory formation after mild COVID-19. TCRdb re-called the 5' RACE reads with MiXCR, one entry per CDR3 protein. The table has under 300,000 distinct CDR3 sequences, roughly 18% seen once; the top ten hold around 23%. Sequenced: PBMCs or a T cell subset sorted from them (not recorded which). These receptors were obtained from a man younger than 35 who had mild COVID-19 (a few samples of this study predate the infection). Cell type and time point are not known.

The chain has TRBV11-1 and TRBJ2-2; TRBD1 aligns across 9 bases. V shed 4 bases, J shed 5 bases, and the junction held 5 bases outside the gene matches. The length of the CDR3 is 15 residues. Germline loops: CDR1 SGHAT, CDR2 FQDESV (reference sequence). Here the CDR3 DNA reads TGTGCCAGCAGCTACAGGGGGCCGGGGACCGGGGAGCTGTTTTTT. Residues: CASSYRGPGTGELFF.

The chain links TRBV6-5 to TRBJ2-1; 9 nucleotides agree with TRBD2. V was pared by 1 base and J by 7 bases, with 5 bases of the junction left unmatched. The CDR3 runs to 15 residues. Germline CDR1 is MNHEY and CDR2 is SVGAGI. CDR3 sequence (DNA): TGTGCCAGCAGTTACTTGGGCGGGGGGGCAAATGAGCAGTTCTTC. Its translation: CASSYLGGGANEQFF.

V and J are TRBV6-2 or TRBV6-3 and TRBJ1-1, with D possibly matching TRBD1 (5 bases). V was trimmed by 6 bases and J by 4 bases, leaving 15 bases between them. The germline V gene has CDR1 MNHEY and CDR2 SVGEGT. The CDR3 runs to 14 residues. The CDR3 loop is CASRSPAQGTEAFF. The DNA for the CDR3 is TGTGCCAGCAGGAGCCCGGCCCAGGGCACTGAAGCTTTCTTT.

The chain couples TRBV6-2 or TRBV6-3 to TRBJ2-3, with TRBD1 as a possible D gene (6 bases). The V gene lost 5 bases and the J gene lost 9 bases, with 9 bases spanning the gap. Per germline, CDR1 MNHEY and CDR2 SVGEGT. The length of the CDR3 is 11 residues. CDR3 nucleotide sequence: TGTGCCAGCAGTCAGGGGAGCACGCAGTATTTT. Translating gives CASSQGSTQYF.

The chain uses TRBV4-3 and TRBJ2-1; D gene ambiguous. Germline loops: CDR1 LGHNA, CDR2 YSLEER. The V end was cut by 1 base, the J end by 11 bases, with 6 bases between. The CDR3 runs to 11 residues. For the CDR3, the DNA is TGCGCCAGCAGCCAAGGTGGACAGCAGTTCTTC. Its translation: CASSQGGQQFF.

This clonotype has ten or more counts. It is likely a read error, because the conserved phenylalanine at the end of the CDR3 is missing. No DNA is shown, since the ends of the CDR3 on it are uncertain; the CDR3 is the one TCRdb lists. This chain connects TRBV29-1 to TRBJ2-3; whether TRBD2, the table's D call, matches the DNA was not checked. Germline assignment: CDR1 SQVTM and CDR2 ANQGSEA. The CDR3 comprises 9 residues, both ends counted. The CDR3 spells CSVEGADGL.

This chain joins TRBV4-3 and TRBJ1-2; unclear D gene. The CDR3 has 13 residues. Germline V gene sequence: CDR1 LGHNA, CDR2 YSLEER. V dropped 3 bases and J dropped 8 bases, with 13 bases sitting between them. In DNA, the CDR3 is TGCGCCAGCAGCCAGGACGGGCCAGAGGGCTACACCTTC. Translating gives CASSQDGPEGYTF.

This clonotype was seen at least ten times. The CDR3: CASSWGTANTGELFF. As DNA, the CDR3 is TGCGCCAGCAGCTGGGGGACAGCGAACACCGGGGAGCTGTTTTTT. This chain joins TRBV5-1 and TRBJ2-2, with 7 bases aligning to TRBD1. CDR3 length: 15 residues. Unmatched junction bases numbered 2, after V lost 3 bases and J lost 0 bases. CDR1 and CDR2 (germline): SGHRS, YFSETQ.

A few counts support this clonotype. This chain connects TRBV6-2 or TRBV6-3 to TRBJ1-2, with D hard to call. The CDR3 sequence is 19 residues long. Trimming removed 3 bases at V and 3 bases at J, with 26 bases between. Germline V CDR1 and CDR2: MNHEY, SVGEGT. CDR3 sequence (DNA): TGTGCCAGCAGTTATCGAGTGGGTTCCTCACGCTGGTTTTACTATGGCTACACCTTC. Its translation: CASSYRVGSSRWFYYGYTF.

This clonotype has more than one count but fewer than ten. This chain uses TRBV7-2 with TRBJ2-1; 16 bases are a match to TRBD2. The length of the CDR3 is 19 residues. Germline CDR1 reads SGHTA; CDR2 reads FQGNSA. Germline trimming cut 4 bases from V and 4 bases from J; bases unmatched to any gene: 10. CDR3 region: CASSSAVGLAGGGYNEQFF. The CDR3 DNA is TGTGCCAGCAGCTCCGCCGTGGGACTAGCGGGGGGGGGTTACAATGAGCAGTTCTTC.

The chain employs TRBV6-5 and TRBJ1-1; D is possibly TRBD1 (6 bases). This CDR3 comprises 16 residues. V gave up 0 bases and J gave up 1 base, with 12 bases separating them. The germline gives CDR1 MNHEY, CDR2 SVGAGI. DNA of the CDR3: TGTGCCAGCAGTTACTCGATTATCAGGGGGAACACTGAAGCTTTCTTT. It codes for CASSYSIIRGNTEAFF.

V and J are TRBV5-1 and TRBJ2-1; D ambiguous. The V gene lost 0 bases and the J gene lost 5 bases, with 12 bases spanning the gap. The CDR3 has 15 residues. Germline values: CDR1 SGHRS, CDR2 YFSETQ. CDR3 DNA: TGCGCCAGCAGCTTGGACCCCTTCGCCAACAATGAGCAGTTCTTC. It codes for CASSLDPFANNEQFF.

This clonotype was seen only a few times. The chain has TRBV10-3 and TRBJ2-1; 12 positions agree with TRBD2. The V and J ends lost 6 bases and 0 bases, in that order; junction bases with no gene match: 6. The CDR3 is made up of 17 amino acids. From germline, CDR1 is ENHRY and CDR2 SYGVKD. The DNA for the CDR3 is TGTGCCATCAGACGGACTAGCGGGGAGAGCTCCTACAATGAGCAGTTCTTC. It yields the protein CAIRRTSGESSYNEQFF.

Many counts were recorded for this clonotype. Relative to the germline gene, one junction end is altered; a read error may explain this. CDR3 coding DNA: TGTGCCAGCAGCCTTGACAGGGGGTCCTACGAGCAGTACTTC. Amino acid sequence: CASSLDRGSYEQYF. V gene TRBV5-1 combines with J gene TRBJ2-7, with TRBD1 identical over 9 bases. This CDR3 has 14 residues. The germline V gene has CDR1 SGHRS and CDR2 YFSETQ.

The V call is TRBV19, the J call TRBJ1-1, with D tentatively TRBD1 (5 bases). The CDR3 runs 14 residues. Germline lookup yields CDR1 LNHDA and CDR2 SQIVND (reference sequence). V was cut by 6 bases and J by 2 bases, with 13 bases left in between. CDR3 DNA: TGTGCCAGTAGCCTCTCGGGACGCAACACTGAAGCTTTCTTT. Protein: CASSLSGRNTEAFF.

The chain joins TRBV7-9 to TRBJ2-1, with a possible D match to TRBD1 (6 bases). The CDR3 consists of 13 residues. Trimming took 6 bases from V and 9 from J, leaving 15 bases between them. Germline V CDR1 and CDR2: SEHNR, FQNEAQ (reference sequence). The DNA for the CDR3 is TGTGCCAGCAGGCCCTACACAGGGACTGAGCAGTTCTTC. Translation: CASRPYTGTEQFF.

In DNA form, the CDR3 reads TGCGCCAGCAGCTTCACAGGGGTCGACTATGGCTACACCTTC. Residues: CASSFTGVDYGYTF. The genes are TRBV5-1 and TRBJ1-2, with 7 bases matching TRBD1. After removal of 2 bases from V and 3 bases from J, the junction contained 4 bases not matched to a gene. The CDR3 consists of 14 residues. Germline loops: CDR1 SGHRS, CDR2 YFSETQ.

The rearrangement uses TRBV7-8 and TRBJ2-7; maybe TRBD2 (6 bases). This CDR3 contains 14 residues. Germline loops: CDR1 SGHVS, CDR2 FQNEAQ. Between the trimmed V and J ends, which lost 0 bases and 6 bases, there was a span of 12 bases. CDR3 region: CASSLAISGSEQYV. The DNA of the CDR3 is TGTGCCAGCAGCTTAGCGATTAGCGGTTCCGAGCAGTACGTC.

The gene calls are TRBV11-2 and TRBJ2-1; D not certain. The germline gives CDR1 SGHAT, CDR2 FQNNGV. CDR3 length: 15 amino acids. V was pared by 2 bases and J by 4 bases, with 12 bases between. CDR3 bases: TGTGCCAGCAGCTTATCAGTTTTATCGTACAATGAGCAGTTCTTC. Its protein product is CASSLSVLSYNEQFF.

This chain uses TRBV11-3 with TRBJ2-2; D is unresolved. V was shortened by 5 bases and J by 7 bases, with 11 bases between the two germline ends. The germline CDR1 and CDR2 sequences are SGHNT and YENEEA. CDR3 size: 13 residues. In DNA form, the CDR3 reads TGTGCCAGCAGCACCGTGCGTGACGGGGAGCTGTTTTTT. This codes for CASSTVRDGELFF.

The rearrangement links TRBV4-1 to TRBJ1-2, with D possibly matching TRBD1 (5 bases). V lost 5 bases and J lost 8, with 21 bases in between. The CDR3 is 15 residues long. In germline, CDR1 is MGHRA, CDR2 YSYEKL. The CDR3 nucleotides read TGCGCCAGCAGCTCCCAGGGATTTTTCGCAGGAGGCTACACCTTC. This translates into CASSSQGFFAGGYTF.

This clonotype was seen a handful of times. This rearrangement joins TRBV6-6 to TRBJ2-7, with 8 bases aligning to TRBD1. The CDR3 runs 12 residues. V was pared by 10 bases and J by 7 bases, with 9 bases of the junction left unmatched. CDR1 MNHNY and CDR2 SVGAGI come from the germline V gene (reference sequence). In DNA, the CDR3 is TGTGCCACCTGGCAGGGGGCTGGGGAGCAGTACTTC. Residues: CATWQGAGEQYF.

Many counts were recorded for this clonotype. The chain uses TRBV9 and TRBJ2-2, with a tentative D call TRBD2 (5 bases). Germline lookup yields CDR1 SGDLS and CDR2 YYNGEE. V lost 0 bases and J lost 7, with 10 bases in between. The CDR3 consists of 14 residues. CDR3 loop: CASSVAYRGGELFF. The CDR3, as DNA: TGTGCCAGCAGCGTAGCTTACCGGGGCGGGGAGCTGTTTTTT.